This is a list of T cell receptor beta chains from one sample in a study of blood T cell repertoires in COVID-19. The table came from immunoSEQ multiplex PCR; TCRdb's copy has only in-frame clones and leaves some out. This sample has about 300,000 clones; approximately 85% occur once, and the top ten carry roughly 9.1%. Material for sequencing was peripheral blood. The receptors shown here come from a man aged 18-30 years with active or convalescent COVID-19. Both conserved end residues are part of each CDR3. The order of the fields is J gene, V gene, D gene, clone size, CDR3 protein, CDR3 DNA. D genes are given only for firm matches. Not every row has a clone size; where given, it reads once, few, many or a size class.

TRBJ2-7 TRBV11-2 NA NA CASSFHQGRYYEQYF TGTGCCAGCAGCTTCCACCAGGGCAGATACTACGAGCAGTACTTC
TRBJ1-4 TRBV19 NA NA CASSIDFNSQINEKLFF TGTGCCAGTAGTATAGATTTTAACAGCCAAATAAATGAAAAACTGTTTTTT
TRBJ1-2 TRBV11-2 TRBD1 NA CASRAGQGHGYTF TGTGCCAGCAGAGCAGGACAGGGCCATGGCTACACCTTC
TRBJ1-1 TRBV2 NA once CASREEVVNTEAFF TGTGCCAGCAGGGAAGAAGTAGTGAACACTGAAGCTTTCTTT
TRBJ2-5 TRBV5-1 TRBD2 NA CASSTSGGHQETQYF TGCGCCAGCAGCACTAGCGGGGGGCATCAAGAGACCCAGTACTTC
TRBJ1-2 TRBV29-1 TRBD1 NA CSVDSTGTDNYGYTF TGCAGCGTCGACTCAACCGGGACAGATAACTATGGCTACACCTTC
TRBJ2-4 TRBV7-9 TRBD1 NA CASSPGDREVHIQYF TGTGCCAGCAGCCCCGGGGACAGGGAGGTTCACATTCAGTACTTC
TRBJ2-2 TRBV11-3 NA NA CASSSRDTNTGELFF TGTGCCAGCAGCTCTCGGGACACGAACACCGGGGAGCTGTTTTTT
TRBJ2-5 TRBV29-1 NA NA CSVARGDETQYF TGCAGCGTAGCAAGGGGCGATGAGACCCAGTACTTC
TRBJ1-5 TRBV27 TRBD1 NA CASSWTGKGNQPQHF TGTGCCAGCAGTTGGACAGGGAAGGGAAATCAGCCCCAGCATTTT
TRBJ2-7 TRBV19 NA NA CATQGRGYEQYF TGTGCCACCCAGGGGCGCGGGTACGAGCAGTACTTC
TRBJ2-3 TRBV7-8 NA NA CASTHREGLTDTQYF TGTGCCAGCACACATCGAGAGGGACTCACAGATACGCAGTATTTT
TRBJ1-5 TRBV12-3/TRBV12-4 NA NA CASRSANQPQHF TGTGCCAGCCGGTCCGCTAATCAGCCCCAGCATTTT
TRBJ2-3 TRBV4-1 TRBD1 NA CASSQKGQGWISSTDTQYF TGCGCCAGCAGCCAAAAAGGACAGGGGTGGATTTCTAGCACAGATACGCAGTATTTT
TRBJ1-3 TRBV10-3 TRBD1 NA CAISVWLTGPGDSGNTIYF TGTGCCATCAGTGTGTGGTTGACAGGGCCCGGAGACTCTGGAAACACCATATATTTT
TRBJ1-6 TRBV11-2 TRBD1 NA CASSYRGGQGGFSPLHF TGTGCCAGCAGCTACCGAGGGGGACAGGGGGGTTTTTCACCCCTCCACTTT
TRBJ1-3 TRBV5-5 NA NA CASSLAGTGNTIYF TGTGCCAGCAGCTTGGCAGGGACTGGAAACACCATATATTTT
TRBJ2-3 TRBV7-2 TRBD1 NA CASNYRGSTDTQYF TGTGCCAGCAACTACAGGGGTAGCACAGATACGCAGTATTTT
TRBJ1-4 TRBV7-9 NA NA CASSSYRERSEKLFF TGTGCCAGCAGCTCGTACAGGGAGAGAAGTGAAAAACTGTTTTTT
TRBJ1-1 TRBV5-6 NA NA CASSLGGLNTEAFF TGTGCCAGCAGCTTGGGTGGCTTGAACACTGAAGCTTTCTTT
TRBJ1-1 TRBV19 NA NA CASSIDGDTEAFF TGTGCCAGTAGTATAGATGGAGACACTGAAGCTTTCTTT
TRBJ2-7 TRBV12-3/TRBV12-4 NA once CASSSPPYEQYF TGTGCCAGCAGCTCCCCCCCGTACGAGCAGTACTTC
TRBJ1-5 TRBV12-5 NA few CASAIQGGNQPQHF TGTGCTAGTGCCATTCAGGGTGGCAATCAGCCCCAGCATTTT
TRBJ2-5 TRBV10-3 NA NA CAISGSGVQETQYF TGTGCCATCAGCGGCTCGGGGGTCCAAGAGACCCAGTACTTC
TRBJ2-4 TRBV7-2 TRBD1 NA CASSLGAGGGQYF TGTGCCAGCAGCTTAGGTGCAGGGGGCGGCCAGTACTTC
TRBJ1-5 TRBV13 NA NA CASSLSGNQPQHF TGTGCCAGCAGCTTATCAGGGAATCAGCCCCAGCATTTT
TRBJ2-5 TRBV10-3 NA few CAISESGGETQYF TGTGCCATCAGTGAGAGCGGAGGGGAGACCCAGTACTTC
TRBJ2-1 TRBV24-1 TRBD1 once CATSDSTGDGEQFF TGTGCCACCAGTGATTCCACAGGGGACGGTGAGCAGTTCTTC
TRBJ1-5 TRBV28 NA once CASSLMILKSNQPQHF TGTGCCAGCAGTTTAATGATACTTAAAAGCAATCAGCCCCAGCATTTT
TRBJ1-2 TRBV10-3 TRBD1 NA CAISEGQGTWGYTF TGTGCCATCAGTGAGGGACAGGGGACGTGGGGCTACACCTTC
TRBJ2-1 TRBV18 TRBD2 NA CASSPSSGGTLEQFF TGTGCCAGCTCACCCTCTAGCGGGGGAACCTTAGAGCAGTTCTTC
TRBJ2-1 TRBV13 TRBD2 NA CASSQDPGLALNEQFF TGTGCCAGCAGTCAAGACCCGGGACTAGCGCTCAATGAGCAGTTCTTC
TRBJ2-3 TRBV19 TRBD1 NA CASRRPGQGEDTQYF TGTGCCAGTAGACGACCGGGACAGGGGGAGGATACGCAGTATTTT
TRBJ2-7 TRBV10-3 TRBD1 NA CAISRQGLAYEQYF TGTGCCATCAGTCGACAGGGATTGGCCTACGAGCAGTACTTC
TRBJ1-5 TRBV6-5 NA NA CASSDWHSNQPQHF TGTGCCAGCAGCGACTGGCATAGCAATCAGCCCCAGCATTTT
TRBJ1-3 TRBV10-2 NA NA CASMNRGISGNTIYF TGCGCCAGCATGAACCGGGGGATCTCTGGAAACACCATATATTTT
TRBJ2-7 TRBV7-9 NA NA CASSSSPYEQYF TGTGCCAGCAGCTCGAGCCCCTACGAGCAGTACTTC
TRBJ2-2 TRBV4-1 NA NA CASSPRRGGGELFF TGCGCCAGCAGCCCCCGAAGGGGAGGCGGGGAGCTGTTTTTT
TRBJ1-2 TRBV20-1 NA NA CSASPRANYGYTF TGCAGTGCTAGTCCCAGGGCTAACTATGGCTACACCTTC
TRBJ1-1 TRBV9 NA NA CASSAGNRAEAFF TGTGCCAGCAGCGCAGGGAATCGGGCTGAAGCTTTCTTT